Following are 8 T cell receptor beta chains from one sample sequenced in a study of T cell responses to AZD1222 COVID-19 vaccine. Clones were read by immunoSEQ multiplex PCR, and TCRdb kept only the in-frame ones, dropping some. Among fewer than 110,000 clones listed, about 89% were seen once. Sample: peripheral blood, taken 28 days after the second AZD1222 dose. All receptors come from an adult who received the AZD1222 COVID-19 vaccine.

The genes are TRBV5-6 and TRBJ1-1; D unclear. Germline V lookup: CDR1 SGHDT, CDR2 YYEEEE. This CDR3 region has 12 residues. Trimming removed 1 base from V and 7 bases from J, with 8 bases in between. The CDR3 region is CASSLSQYEAFF. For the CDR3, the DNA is TGTGCCAGCAGCTTGTCGCAGTATGAAGCTTTCTTT.

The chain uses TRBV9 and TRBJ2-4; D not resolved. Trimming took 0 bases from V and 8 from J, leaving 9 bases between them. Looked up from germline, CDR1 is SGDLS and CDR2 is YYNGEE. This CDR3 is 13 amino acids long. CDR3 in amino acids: CASSVGGLDIQYF. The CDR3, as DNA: TGTGCCAGCAGCGTAGGAGGATTGGACATTCAGTACTTC.

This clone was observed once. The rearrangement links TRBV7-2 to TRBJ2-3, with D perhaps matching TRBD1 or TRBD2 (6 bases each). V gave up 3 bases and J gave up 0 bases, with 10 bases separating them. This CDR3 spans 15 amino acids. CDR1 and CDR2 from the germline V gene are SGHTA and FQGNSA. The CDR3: CASSFGGPSTDTQYF. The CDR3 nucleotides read TGTGCCAGCAGCTTTGGGGGGCCTAGCACAGATACGCAGTATTTT.

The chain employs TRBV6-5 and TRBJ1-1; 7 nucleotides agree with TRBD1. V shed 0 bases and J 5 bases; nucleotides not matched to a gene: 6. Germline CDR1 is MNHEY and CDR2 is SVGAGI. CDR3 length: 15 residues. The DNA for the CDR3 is TGTGCCAGCAGTTACTCGGACAGGCCGGGGACTGAAGCTTTCTTT. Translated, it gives CASSYSDRPGTEAFF.

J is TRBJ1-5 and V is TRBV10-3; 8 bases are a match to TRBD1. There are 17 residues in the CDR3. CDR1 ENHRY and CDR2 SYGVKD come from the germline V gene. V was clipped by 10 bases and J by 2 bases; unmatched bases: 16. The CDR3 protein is CATRGIGTGGGNQPQHF. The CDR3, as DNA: TGTGCCACGAGGGGGATTGGGACAGGTGGGGGCAATCAGCCCCAGCATTTT.

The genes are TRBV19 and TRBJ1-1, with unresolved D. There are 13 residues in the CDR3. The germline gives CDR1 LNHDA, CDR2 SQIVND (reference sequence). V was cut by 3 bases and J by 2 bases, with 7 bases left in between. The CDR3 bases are TGTGCCAGTAGTATTTTACGTAACACTGAAGCTTTCTTT. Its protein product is CASSILRNTEAFF.

The CDR3 nucleotides are TGTGCCATCGTAGCGGGATCGTACCAAGAGACCCAGTACTTC. Translated, it gives CAIVAGSYQETQYF. This rearrangement joins TRBV2 to TRBJ2-5; 8 bases are shared with TRBD2. The germline V gene encodes CDR1 SNHLY and CDR2 FYNNEI. V trimming: 10 bases; J trimming: 0 bases; junction bases outside the gene matches: 7. The CDR3 covers 14 residues.

The CDR3 coding sequence is TGTGCCAGCAGCCGCCCCCCTACAGGGAACACTGAAGCTTTCTTT. Translated, it gives CASSRPPTGNTEAFF. The chain links TRBV9 to TRBJ1-1; D perhaps matches TRBD1 (5 bases). The CDR3 runs to 15 residues. The germline gives CDR1 SGDLS, CDR2 YYNGEE. V lost 4 bases and J 1 base, leaving 14 bases between the germline ends. Looking up the rest from reference TRBV9 and TRBJ1-1 gives the full variable domain: DSGVTQTPKHLITATGQRVTLRCSPRSGDLSVYWYQQSLDQGLQFLIQYYNGEERAKGNILERFSAQQFPDLHSELNLSSLELGDSALYFCASSRPPTGNTEAFFGQGTRLTVV.